These 29 T cell receptor beta chains were all obtained from the same sample, sequenced in a study of ipilimumab plus nivolumab after autologous stem cell transplantation. Profiling relied on immunoSEQ multiplex PCR, and the TCRdb table lists in-frame clones only, not all of them. Altogether around 20,000 clones are present, more than 60% being singletons, with the ten largest covering around 20%. The specimen was PBMCs, collected in a trial of ipilimumab plus nivolumab as post-transplant consolidation. These receptors were collected from a male donor with diffuse large B-cell lymphoma.

In its sample, this clone was seen a few times. The chain carries TRBV7-8 and TRBJ2-1; no clear D. Germline assignment: CDR1 SGHVS and CDR2 FQNEAQ. V dropped 0 bases and J dropped 7 bases, with 7 bases sitting between them. This CDR3 is built from 13 residues. As DNA, the CDR3 is TGTGCCAGCAGCTTAGCGGTGTTGAATGAGCAGTTCTTC. It translates to CASSLAVLNEQFF.

The genes are TRBV6-1 and TRBJ2-7; 7 bases map to TRBD1. J gave up 3 bases and V 10 bases, and 9 bases lay outside the gene matches. Per the germline V gene, CDR1 is MNHNS and CDR2 is SASEGT. This CDR3 is 13 amino acids long. CDR3 in amino acids: CATLRTGLYEQYF. In DNA, the CDR3 is TGTGCCACCCTTAGGACAGGACTCTACGAGCAGTACTTC.

The chain is built from TRBV5-1 and TRBJ2-7; TRBD2 aligns across 7 bases. V lost 0 bases to trimming and J lost 0 bases; unmatched junction nucleotides: 6. The CDR3 covers 16 residues. Germline CDR1 SGHRS, CDR2 YFSETQ. The CDR3 protein is CASSLEASGTSYEQYF. The CDR3 DNA is TGCGCCAGCAGCTTGGAAGCTAGCGGAACCTCCTACGAGCAGTACTTC.

The chain is built from TRBV5-1 and TRBJ2-5; either TRBD1 or TRBD2 may supply D (6 bases each). The ends were cut back, 4 bases at V and 1 base at J, with 14 bases in the middle. This CDR3 region has 15 residues. From germline, CDR1 is SGHRS and CDR2 YFSETQ. Here the CDR3 reads CASSPHGGGQETQYF. CDR3 coding DNA: TGCGCCAGCAGCCCCCACGGAGGGGGCCAAGAGACCCAGTACTTC.

The rearrangement links TRBV2 to TRBJ2-3; D is unresolved. The CDR3 is 13 amino acids. Trimming removed 5 bases from V and 1 base from J, with 7 bases in between. From germline, CDR1 is SNHLY and CDR2 FYNNEI. In DNA, the CDR3 is TGTGCCAGCAGTCCCCAGGGCACAGATACGCAGTATTTT. Protein sequence: CASSPQGTDTQYF. Using reference TRBV2 and TRBJ2-3 for the parts outside the CDR3, the full variable domain is EPEVTQTPSHQVTQMGQEVILRCVPISNHLYFYWYRQILGQKVEFLVSFYNNEISEKSEIFDDQFSVERPDGSNFTLKIRSTKLEDSAMYFCASSPQGTDTQYFGPGTRLTVL.

This sequence joins TRBV27 and TRBJ2-7; 10 bases are a match to TRBD1. CDR1 and CDR2 (germline): MNHEY, SMNVEV (reference sequence). The CDR3 is 16 amino acids. After removal of 8 bases from V and 3 bases from J, the junction contained 13 bases not matched to a gene. CDR3 loop: CASATLSGTGVYEQYF. Here the CDR3 DNA reads TGTGCCAGCGCTACCTTATCCGGGACAGGGGTCTACGAGCAGTACTTC.

The J gene is TRBJ1-2, the V gene TRBV16, with D tentatively TRBD1 (5 bases). The CDR3 has 14 residues. V was shortened by 0 bases and J by 6 bases, with 11 bases between the two germline ends. The germline V gene has CDR1 KGHSY and CDR2 FQNENV. The CDR3 DNA sequence: TGTGCCAGCAGCCAATCGCGCAGGGCGGATGGCTACACCTTC. Encoded protein: CASSQSRRADGYTF.

V and J are TRBV5-6 and TRBJ2-5; 7 bases match TRBD2. V gave up 0 bases and J gave up 5 bases; unmatched junction bases: 4. CDR3 length: 14 residues. Germline V CDR1 and CDR2: SGHDT, YYEEEE. DNA for the CDR3: TGTGCCAGCAGCTTGGGCGGGGAGGGGGAGACCCAGTACTTC. Translating it yields CASSLGGEGETQYF.

This chain links TRBV19 with TRBJ1-6; TRBD1 is a possible D gene (6 bases). The CDR3 runs 14 residues. V was clipped by 5 bases and J by 7 bases, with 12 bases between them. In germline, CDR1 is LNHDA, CDR2 SQIVND (reference sequence). The CDR3 sequence is CASSAQGRNSPLHF. The CDR3 nucleotides read TGTGCCAGTAGTGCCCAGGGGCGCAATTCACCCCTCCACTTT.

The gene calls are TRBV27 and TRBJ2-2, with D perhaps matching TRBD1 (6 bases). Germline loops: CDR1 MNHEY, CDR2 SMNVEV (reference sequence). The CDR3 sequence is 16 residues long. The germline V and J ends were trimmed by 6 bases and 1 base, with 15 bases remaining between them. CDR3 DNA sequence: TGTGCCAGCAGGAGACAGGCGGACTTGAACACCGGGGAGCTGTTTTTT. Its translation is CASRRQADLNTGELFF.

V and J are TRBV5-6 and TRBJ2-5, with 8 bases identical to TRBD2. The trim removed 4 bases at V and 4 bases at J, leaving 3 bases unmatched. The CDR3 contains 13 residues. The germline gives CDR1 SGHDT, CDR2 YYEEEE. CDR3 residues: CASSPGGRETQYF. In DNA form, the CDR3 reads TGTGCCAGCAGCCCGGGGGGGCGAGAGACCCAGTACTTC.

The CDR3 DNA reads as TGTGCCAGTTGTAGTGGGACCGAACCCTATGGCTACACCTTC. Protein sequence: CASCSGTEPYGYTF. This chain uses TRBV19 with TRBJ1-2; weak D call: TRBD1 (5 bases). V was pared by 8 bases and J by 4 bases, with 17 bases between. Germline V gene sequence: CDR1 LNHDA, CDR2 SQIVND (reference sequence). The CDR3 totals 14 residues.

The CDR3 sequence is CASIRFGQGTEAFF. In DNA, the CDR3 is TGTGCCAGTATCAGATTCGGGCAGGGAACTGAAGCTTTCTTT. The chain recombines TRBV19 with TRBJ1-1, with a tentative D call TRBD1 (5 bases). CDR1 is LNHDA, CDR2 SQIVND, per germline (reference sequence). This CDR3 is 14 amino acids long. V gave up 7 bases and J gave up 5 bases, with 17 bases separating them.

V gene TRBV30 combines with J gene TRBJ2-4; D may be TRBD1 (5 bases). Trimming took 2 bases from V and 0 from J, leaving 14 bases between them. This CDR3 comprises 16 residues. Looked up from germline, CDR1 is GTSNPN and CDR2 is SVGIG (reference sequence). CDR3 protein: CAWSRPGHLAKNIQYF. The CDR3, as DNA: TGTGCCTGGAGTAGGCCTGGACACCTAGCCAAAAACATTCAGTACTTC. Together with reference TRBV30 and TRBJ2-4, the CDR3 gives the full variable domain: SQTIHQWPATLVQPVGSPLSLECTVEGTSNPNLYWYRQAAGRGLQLLFYSVGIGQISSEVPQNLSASRPQDRQFILSSKKLLLSDSGFYLCAWSRPGHLAKNIQYFGAGTRLSVL.

This rearrangement joins TRBV12-5 to TRBJ2-1; a possible D gene is TRBD1 (6 bases). Trimming took 6 bases from V and 10 from J, leaving 13 bases between them. CDR1 and CDR2 (germline): LGHNT, FRNRAP. CDR3 length equals 12 residues. The CDR3 DNA is TGTGCTAGTGGCTGGGGGCTTGTAGAGCAGTTCTTC. Protein product: CASGWGLVEQFF.

CDR3 in amino acids: CASSFRAALVGTEAFF. CDR3 sequence (DNA): TGTGCCAGCAGTTTTCGGGCGGCCTTGGTTGGCACTGAAGCTTTCTTT. This sequence joins TRBV28 and TRBJ1-1, with no clear D. This CDR3 comprises 16 residues. V was shortened by 3 bases and J by 4 bases, with 18 bases between the two germline ends. From germline, CDR1 is MDHEN and CDR2 SYDVKM. Full variable domain (outside the CDR3, taken from reference TRBV28 and TRBJ1-1): DVKVTQSSRYLVKRTGEKVFLECVQDMDHENMFWYRQDPGLGLRLIYFSYDVKMKEKGDIPEGYSVSREKKERFSLILESASTNQTSMYLCASSFRAALVGTEAFFGQGTRLTVV.

V gene TRBV7-2 combines with J gene TRBJ2-5; possibly TRBD2 for D (5 bases). CDR3 length equals 14 residues. Germline lookup yields CDR1 SGHTA and CDR2 FQGNSA. V was shortened by 4 bases and J by 4 bases, with 13 bases between the two germline ends. CDR3 in amino acids: CASSSRGAGETQYF. CDR3 DNA: TGTGCCAGCAGCTCCCGGGGTGCTGGAGAGACCCAGTACTTC. Drawing the rest from reference TRBV7-2 and TRBJ2-5, the complete variable domain is GAGVSQSPSNKVTEKGKDVELRCDPISGHTALYWYRQSLGQGLEFLIYFQGNSAPDKSGLPSDRFSAERTGGSVSTLTIQRTQQEDSAVYLCASSSRGAGETQYFGPGTRLLVL.

This clone was detected a few times. The chain combines TRBV11-2 with TRBJ1-1, with no clear D. The CDR3 consists of 13 residues. In germline, CDR1 is SGHAT, CDR2 FQNNGV. V lost 1 base and J lost 3, with 6 bases in between. The CDR3 DNA reads as TGTGCCAGCAGCTTAGCCACATACACTGAAGCTTTCTTT. Its protein product is CASSLATYTEAFF.

The rearrangement links TRBV7-2 to TRBJ2-4; weak D call: TRBD2 (7 bases). The CDR3 spans 17 residues. V was clipped by 1 base and J by 7 bases, with 20 bases between them. Per germline, CDR1 SGHTA and CDR2 FQGNSA. The CDR3 sequence is CASSLDGGLGIRNIQYF. The CDR3 bases are TGTGCCAGCAGCTTAGACGGGGGGCTGGGGATTAGGAACATTCAGTACTTC.

The chain has TRBV4-1 and TRBJ2-7; 8 bases map to TRBD2. The CDR3 is 18 residues long. CDR1 is MGHRA and CDR2 is YSYEKL in the germline V gene. V trimming: 1 base; J trimming: 2 bases; junction bases outside the gene matches: 13. The CDR3 region has the DNA TGCGCCAGCAGCCAAGCTGTCCCGGGACTAGTAAGGCCCTACGAGCAGTACTTC. It codes for CASSQAVPGLVRPYEQYF.

This chain links TRBV18 with TRBJ2-5; the match to TRBD1 covers 8 bases. Gene TRBJ2-7 matches the end of the DNA better, so the J call may be wrong. Per the germline V gene, CDR1 is KGHSH and CDR2 is LQKENI. The CDR3 extends over 13 amino acids. The CDR3 DNA reads as TGTGCCAGCTCACCCAGGGGGCCCTACGAGCAGTACTTC. Residues: CASSPRGPYEQYF.

V and J are TRBV30 and TRBJ2-5; 9 bases map to TRBD2. The CDR3 covers 15 residues. V trimming: 0 bases; J trimming: 2 bases; junction bases outside the gene matches: 4. Germline V lookup: CDR1 GTSNPN, CDR2 SVGIG (reference sequence). Written as DNA, the CDR3 is TGTGCCTGGAGTGTAAGCCTAGCGGGGCAAGAGACCCAGTACTTC. Translated: CAWSVSLAGQETQYF.

The chain combines TRBV11-1 with TRBJ1-1, with D possibly TRBD1 on 5 matching bases. Trimming took 2 bases from V and 7 from J, leaving 11 bases between them. CDR1 is SGHAT and CDR2 is FQDESV in the germline V gene (reference sequence). The CDR3 covers 13 residues. The CDR3 sequence: CASSLRRGYEAFF. In DNA form, the CDR3 reads TGTGCCAGCAGCTTACGGAGGGGTTATGAAGCTTTCTTT.

The V call is TRBV13, the J call TRBJ2-7; D remains ambiguous. The CDR3 is 17 amino acids. The V and J ends lost 4 bases and 1 base respectively, with 20 bases between them. The germline CDR1 and CDR2 sequences are PRHDT and FYEKMQ (reference sequence). The CDR3 bases are TGTGCCAGCAGCTCCCAACCTAAGGGTATACTTTCCTACGAGCAGTACTTC. Its protein product is CASSSQPKGILSYEQYF.

The chain's CDR3 is CASSSPATTNEKLFF. Written as DNA, the CDR3 is TGTGCCAGCAGTTCCCCAGCCACAACTAATGAAAAACTGTTTTTT. This chain uses TRBV28 with TRBJ1-4; D not certain. Per germline, CDR1 MDHEN and CDR2 SYDVKM. Trimming took off 4 bases at V and 0 bases at J, with 9 bases between the two ends. This CDR3 is built from 15 residues.

This chain links TRBV7-9 with TRBJ2-3; TRBD1 agrees at 8 bases. Looked up from germline, CDR1 is SEHNR and CDR2 is FQNEAQ (reference sequence). The CDR3 covers 13 residues. V dropped 5 bases and J dropped 3; count of bases not matched to a gene: 1. Here the CDR3 DNA reads TGTGCCAGCAGCACAGGGGGAACAGATACGCAGTATTTT. Its protein is CASSTGGTDTQYF.

This chain joins TRBV19 and TRBJ2-2, with 7 positions matching TRBD1. The CDR3 totals 15 residues. Per germline, CDR1 LNHDA and CDR2 SQIVND (reference sequence). The V and J ends lost 5 bases and 4 bases, in that order; junction bases with no gene match: 7. The CDR3 coding sequence is TGTGCCAGTAGTTACAGGGGAGTCGGCACCGGGGAGCTGTTTTTT. It yields the protein CASSYRGVGTGELFF. Full variable domain (missing parts from reference TRBV19 and TRBJ2-2): DGGITQSPKYLFRKEGQNVTLSCEQNLNHDAMYWYRQDPGQGLRLIYYSQIVNDFQKGDIAEGYSVSREKKESFPLTVTSAQKNPTAFYLCASSYRGVGTGELFFGEGSRLTVL.

The chain couples TRBV7-7 to TRBJ2-7; 9 positions agree with TRBD2. V lost 5 bases and J lost 3; bases outside the gene matches: 5. This CDR3 comprises 14 residues. Germline V gene lookup returns CDR1 SSHAT and CDR2 FNYEAQ (reference sequence). CDR3 sequence: CASSHSAGGYEQYF. DNA of the CDR3: TGTGCCAGCAGCCATTCAGCGGGGGGCTACGAGCAGTACTTC. Together with reference TRBV7-7 and TRBJ2-7, the CDR3 gives the full variable domain: GAGVSQSPRYKVTKRGQDVTLRCDPISSHATLYWYQQALGQGPEFLTYFNYEAQPDKSGLPSDRFSAERPEGSISTLTIQRTEQRDSAMYRCASSHSAGGYEQYFGPGTRLTVT.

The J gene is TRBJ1-6, the V gene TRBV7-2; no reliable D call. The ends were cut back, 0 bases at V and 7 bases at J, with 13 bases in the middle. The CDR3 spans 16 residues. Per germline, CDR1 SGHTA and CDR2 FQGNSA. The CDR3 is CASSLAPKGKNSPLHF. The CDR3 DNA follows: TGTGCCAGCAGCTTAGCGCCGAAAGGGAAAAATTCACCCCTCCACTTT.